The 4 T cell receptor beta chains listed next were all sequenced from one sample in a study of blood T cells in healthy people across ages. Primed by a sample-barcoded 5' primer and a J-beta primer mix, a second PCR proceeded for 7 to 11 cycles. TCRdb re-analysed the 5' RACE reads in MiXCR, keeping a single row per CDR3 protein. The data show about 690,000 distinct CDR3 sequences, 40% to 45% seen once. Sequenced input: blood. Source of these receptors: a man at least 80 years old in good health.

This rearrangement joins TRBV5-1 to TRBJ2-3, with no clear D. Trimming took 3 bases from V and 1 from J, leaving 9 bases between them. Germline-derived CDR1 and CDR2 are SGHRS and YFSETQ. The CDR3 contains 14 residues. The CDR3 DNA follows: TGCGCCAGCAGCTCGCTGGGCCGCACAGATACGCAGTATTTT. Translation gives CASSSLGRTDTQYF.

The chain is built from TRBV5-4 and TRBJ2-3; 7 bases are shared with TRBD2. The length of the CDR3 is 15 residues. Unmatched junction bases numbered 5, after V lost 0 bases and J lost 4 bases. The germline gives CDR1 SGHNT, CDR2 YYREEE (reference sequence). CDR3: CASSLGTSPSDTQYF. In DNA form, the CDR3 reads TGTGCCAGCAGCTTGGGGACTAGTCCTTCAGATACGCAGTATTTT.

The chain links TRBV7-9 to TRBJ2-5, with D possibly matching TRBD1 (6 bases). V was cut by 4 bases and J by 0 bases, with 9 bases left in between. Germline values: CDR1 SEHNR, CDR2 FQNEAQ (reference sequence). The CDR3 length is 14 residues. CDR3 residues: CASSSGTYQETQYF. The DNA of the CDR3 is TGTGCCAGCAGCTCCGGGACATACCAAGAGACCCAGTACTTC.

This clonotype was observed a handful of times. The chain carries TRBV20-1 and TRBJ2-1; the D is unclear. The CDR3 is 11 residues long. CDR1 and CDR2 (germline): DFQATT, SNEGSKA (reference sequence). V gave up 6 bases and J gave up 10 bases, with 13 bases separating them. CDR3 residues: CSAFWAGEQFF. The CDR3 bases are TGCAGTGCGTTTTGGGCCGGGGAGCAGTTCTTC.